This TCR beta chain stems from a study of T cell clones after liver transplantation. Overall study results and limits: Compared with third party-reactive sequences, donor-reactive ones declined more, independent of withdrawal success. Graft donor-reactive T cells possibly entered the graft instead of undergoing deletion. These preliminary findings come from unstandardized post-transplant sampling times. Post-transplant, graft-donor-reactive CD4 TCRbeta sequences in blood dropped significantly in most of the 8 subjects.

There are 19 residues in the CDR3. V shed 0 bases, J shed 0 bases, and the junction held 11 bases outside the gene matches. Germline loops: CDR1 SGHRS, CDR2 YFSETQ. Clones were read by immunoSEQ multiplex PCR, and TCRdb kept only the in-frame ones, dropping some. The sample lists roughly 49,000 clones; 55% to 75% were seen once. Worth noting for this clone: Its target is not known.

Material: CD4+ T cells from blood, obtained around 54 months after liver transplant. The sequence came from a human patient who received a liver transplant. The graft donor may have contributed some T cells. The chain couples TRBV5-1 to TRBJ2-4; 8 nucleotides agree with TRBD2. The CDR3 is CASSLESSGGLIAKNIQYF. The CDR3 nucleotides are TGCGCCAGCAGCTTGGAGTCCAGCGGGGGCCTCATAGCCAAAAACATTCAGTACTTC. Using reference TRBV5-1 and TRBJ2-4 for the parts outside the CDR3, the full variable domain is KAGVTQTPRYLIKTRGQQVTLSCSPISGHRSVSWYQQTPGQGLQFLFEYFSETQRNKGNFPGRFSGRQFSNSRSEMNVSTLELGDSALYLCASSLESSGGLIAKNIQYFGAGTRLSVL.